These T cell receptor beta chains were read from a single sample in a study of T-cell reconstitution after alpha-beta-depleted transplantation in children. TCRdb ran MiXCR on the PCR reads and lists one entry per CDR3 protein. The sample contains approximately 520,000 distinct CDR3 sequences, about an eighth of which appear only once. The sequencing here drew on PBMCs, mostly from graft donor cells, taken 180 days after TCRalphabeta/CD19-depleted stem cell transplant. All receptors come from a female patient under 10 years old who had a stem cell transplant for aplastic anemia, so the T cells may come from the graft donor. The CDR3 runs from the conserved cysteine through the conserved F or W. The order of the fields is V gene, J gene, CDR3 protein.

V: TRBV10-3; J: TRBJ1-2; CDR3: CAISRQGSSYTF
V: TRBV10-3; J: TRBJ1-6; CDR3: CAIRDSSYNSPLHF
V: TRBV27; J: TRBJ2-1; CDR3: CASSRALGSYNEQFF
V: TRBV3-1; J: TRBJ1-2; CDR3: CASSQGSVRNYGYTF
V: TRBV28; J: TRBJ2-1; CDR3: CASSLPGDYNEQFF
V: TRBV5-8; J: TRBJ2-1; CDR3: CASSLLLLADLGIGQFF
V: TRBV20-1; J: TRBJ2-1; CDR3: CSATSGSQFYNEQFF
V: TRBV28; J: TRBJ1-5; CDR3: CASSLLTTGLNQPQHF
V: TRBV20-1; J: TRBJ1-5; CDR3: CSASGGRNQPQHF
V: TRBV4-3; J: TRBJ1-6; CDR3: CASSQSKEPYNSPLHF
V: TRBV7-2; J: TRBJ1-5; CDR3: CASSKQNDNQPQHF
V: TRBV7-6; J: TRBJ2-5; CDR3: CASSLVPKGQETQYF
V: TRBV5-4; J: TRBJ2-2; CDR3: CASSLEQGATGELFF
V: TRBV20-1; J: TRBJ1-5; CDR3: CSARGSNQPQHF
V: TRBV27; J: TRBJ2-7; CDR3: CASSLRSTGNEQYF
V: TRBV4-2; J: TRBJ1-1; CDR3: CASSQAPTGIEAFF
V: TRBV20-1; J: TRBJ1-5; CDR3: CSARIGTYNQPQHF
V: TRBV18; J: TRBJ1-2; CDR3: CASSPLGQADYTF
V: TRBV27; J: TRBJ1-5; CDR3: CASSSGGAGNQPQHF
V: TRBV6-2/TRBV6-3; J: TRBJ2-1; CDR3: CASSYSKRRYNEQFF
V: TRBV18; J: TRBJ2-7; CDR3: CASSPPGLAAPYEQYF
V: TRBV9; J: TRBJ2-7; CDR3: CASSVGGDEQYF
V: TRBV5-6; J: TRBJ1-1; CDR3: CASSLVITGALWNTEAFF
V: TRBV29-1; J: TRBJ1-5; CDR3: CSVVGAGNPAQHF
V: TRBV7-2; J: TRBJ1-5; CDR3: CASSHRGQGSQPQHF
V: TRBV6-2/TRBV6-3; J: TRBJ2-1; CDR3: CASSSPSHEQFF
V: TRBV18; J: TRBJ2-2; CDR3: CASSPGQGVRTGELFF
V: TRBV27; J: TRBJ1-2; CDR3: CASSLNTRRNYGYTF
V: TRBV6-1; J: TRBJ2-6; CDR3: CASPSPSGANVLTF
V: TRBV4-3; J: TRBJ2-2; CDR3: CASSARGDTGELFF
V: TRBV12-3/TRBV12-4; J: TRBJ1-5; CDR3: CASSWSFAGGNQPQHF
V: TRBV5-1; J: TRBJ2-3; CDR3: CASSRGSQGTDTQYF